The 16 T cell receptor beta chains below were found in one sample sequenced in a study of identifying expanded T cells in peripheral blood. Repertoires were generated with immunoSEQ multiplex PCR, while TCRdb's copy carries only in-frame clones and drops some. The sample lists approximately 94,000 clones, over 75% seen once, with about 5.9% in the top ten. The specimen sequenced was blood. These receptors all stem from a person between 18 and 75 years old in good health.

The count of this clone is one. V and J are TRBV6-6 and TRBJ1-6, with a tentative D call TRBD1 (6 bases). This CDR3 is 14 amino acids long. Germline V gene lookup returns CDR1 MNHNY and CDR2 SVGAGI (reference sequence). The germline V and J ends were trimmed by 2 bases and 9 bases, with 11 bases remaining between them. The CDR3 is CASSYEGGGSPLHF. The CDR3 DNA reads TGTGCCAGCAGTTACGAGGGGGGGGGTTCACCCCTCCACTTT.

The J gene is TRBJ2-3, the V gene TRBV7-3; 11 nucleotides agree with TRBD2. CDR1 is SGHTA, CDR2 FQGTGA, per germline. The CDR3 length is 16 residues. Unmatched junction bases numbered 4, after V lost 5 bases and J lost 0 bases. The CDR3: CASSPTSGASTDTQYF. The CDR3 DNA sequence: TGTGCCAGCAGCCCGACTAGCGGGGCTAGCACAGATACGCAGTATTTT. Full variable domain (rest looked up from reference TRBV7-3 and TRBJ2-3): GAGVSQTPSNKVTEKGKYVELRCDPISGHTALYWYRQSLGQGPEFLIYFQGTGAADDSGLPNDRFFAVRPEGSVSTLKIQRTERGDSAVYLCASSPTSGASTDTQYFGPGTRLTVL.

The V and J genes are TRBV30 and TRBJ2-7; tentatively, D is TRBD1 or TRBD2 (5 bases each). CDR3 size: 13 residues. Germline CDR1 and CDR2: GTSNPN and SVGIG (reference sequence). V dropped 2 bases and J dropped 3 bases, with 11 bases sitting between them. The CDR3 protein is CAWSRGSFYEQYF. CDR3 DNA: TGTGCCTGGAGTCGGGGCAGTTTCTACGAGCAGTACTTC.

The chain combines TRBV19 with TRBJ2-5; TRBD2 aligns across 11 bases. The assigned J gene may be wrong: the sequence end matches TRBJ2-7 better. The CDR3 length is 14 residues. Per germline, CDR1 LNHDA and CDR2 SQIVND (reference sequence). CDR3 sequence (DNA): TGTGCCAGTAGTGCCCTAGCGGGAGGTTACGAGCAGTACTTC. Its translation is CASSALAGGYEQYF.

The CDR3 bases are TGTGCCAGCAGCCCCCCGGATTCCTACGAGCAGTACTTC. Protein sequence: CASSPPDSYEQYF. J is TRBJ2-7 and V is TRBV5-4; D is undetermined. This CDR3 comprises 13 residues. Germline lookup yields CDR1 SGHNT and CDR2 YYREEE (reference sequence). The V end was cut by 4 bases, the J end by 1 base, with 9 bases between.

The V gene is TRBV4-1, the J gene TRBJ1-4; 7 nucleotides align to TRBD1. Looked up from germline, CDR1 is MGHRA and CDR2 is YSYEKL. The CDR3 runs 15 residues. Trimming cost V 3 bases and J 5 bases; bases outside gene matches: 6. The CDR3 spells CASSHSGQTNEKLFF. The CDR3 DNA reads TGCGCCAGCAGCCACTCGGGACAGACGAATGAAAAACTGTTTTTT.

This rearrangement joins TRBV30 to TRBJ1-1, with TRBD1 identical over 8 bases. There are 12 residues in the CDR3. Per germline, CDR1 GTSNPN and CDR2 SVGIG (reference sequence). V gave up 7 bases and J gave up 0 bases; unmatched junction bases: 1. CDR3 loop: CASTGVNTEAFF. CDR3 DNA sequence: TGTGCCTCGACAGGGGTGAACACTGAAGCTTTCTTT.

This sequence joins TRBV5-5 and TRBJ1-4; no definite D call. CDR1 is SGHKS, CDR2 YYEKEE, per germline (reference sequence). The CDR3 totals 16 residues. V was trimmed by 0 bases and J by 0 bases, leaving 9 bases between them. The CDR3: CASSLGPSTTNEKLFF. CDR3 sequence (DNA): TGTGCCAGCAGCTTGGGCCCCTCCACAACTAATGAAAAACTGTTTTTT. Supplemented by reference TRBV5-5 and TRBJ1-4, the full variable domain reads DAGVTQSPTHLIKTRGQQVTLRCSPISGHKSVSWYQQVLGQGPQFIFQYYEKEERGRGNFPDRFSARQFPNYSSELNVNALLLGDSALYLCASSLGPSTTNEKLFFGSGTQLSVL.

The chain uses TRBV14 and TRBJ1-2, with TRBD1 as a possible D gene (6 bases). Germline lookup yields CDR1 SGHDN and CDR2 FVKESK. V was cut by 4 bases and J by 9 bases, with 36 bases left in between. This CDR3 is built from 20 residues. The CDR3: CASSPIASPRGNRLLVSYTF. CDR3 in DNA: TGTGCCAGCAGCCCCATTGCGTCGCCCAGGGGAAATCGATTGTTAGTGAGCTACACCTTC.

The chain couples TRBV11-2 to TRBJ1-3, with unresolved D. Per the germline V gene, CDR1 is SGHAT and CDR2 is FQNNGV. V gave up 5 bases and J gave up 4 bases, with 3 bases separating them. The CDR3 extends over 11 amino acids. CDR3 sequence: CASSRGNTIYF. CDR3 coding DNA: TGTGCCAGCAGCCGAGGAAACACCATATATTTT. The variable domain in full, with the rest retrieved from reference TRBV11-2 and TRBJ1-3, is EAGVAQSPRYKIIEKRQSVAFWCNPISGHATLYWYQQILGQGPKLLIQFQNNGVVDDSQLPKDRFSAERLKGVDSTLKIQPAKLEDSAVYLCASSRGNTIYFGEGSWLTVV.

J is TRBJ1-6 and V is TRBV7-8; D gene ambiguous. Germline V gives CDR1 SGHVS, CDR2 FQNEAQ. This CDR3 has 12 amino acids. V dropped 4 bases and J dropped 2 bases, with 0 bases sitting between them. CDR3 coding DNA: TGTGCCAGCAGCTCCTATAATTCACCCCTCCACTTT. Residues: CASSSYNSPLHF.

The chain uses TRBV30 and TRBJ1-3; no firm D call. Trimming removed 2 bases from V and 0 bases from J, with 11 bases in between. The CDR3 runs 15 residues. Per germline, CDR1 GTSNPN and CDR2 SVGIG (reference sequence). CDR3 sequence: CAWSYDVLSGNTIYF. CDR3 nucleotides: TGTGCCTGGAGTTACGACGTACTCTCTGGAAACACCATATATTTT.

The rearrangement uses TRBV5-1 and TRBJ2-3; 11 bases align to TRBD2. V lost 4 bases to trimming and J lost 4 bases; unmatched junction nucleotides: 11. The germline V gene encodes CDR1 SGHRS and CDR2 YFSETQ. This CDR3 is 17 amino acids long. The CDR3 loop reads CASSRSTSGSSSDTQYF. CDR3 nucleotides: TGCGCCAGCAGCCGCTCCACTAGCGGGAGCTCGTCAGATACGCAGTATTTT. The variable domain in full, with the rest retrieved from reference TRBV5-1 and TRBJ2-3, is KAGVTQTPRYLIKTRGQQVTLSCSPISGHRSVSWYQQTPGQGLQFLFEYFSETQRNKGNFPGRFSGRQFSNSRSEMNVSTLELGDSALYLCASSRSTSGSSSDTQYFGPGTRLTVL.

CDR3 loop: CASSIAGLPTYEQYF. In DNA, the CDR3 is TGTGCCAGTAGTATAGCTGGACTTCCGACCTACGAGCAGTACTTC. This rearrangement joins TRBV19 to TRBJ2-7; possibly TRBD2 for D (5 bases). CDR1 is LNHDA, CDR2 SQIVND, per germline (reference sequence). The CDR3 runs 15 residues. V dropped 1 base and J dropped 2 bases, with 12 bases sitting between them.

The J gene is TRBJ2-7, the V gene TRBV7-8; D is undetermined. Germline V gene data show CDR1 as SGHVS and CDR2 as FQNEAQ. The CDR3 consists of 11 residues. The germline V and J ends were trimmed by 2 bases and 4 bases, with 3 bases remaining between them. CDR3: CASSLSYEQYF. CDR3 in DNA: TGTGCCAGCAGCTTATCGTACGAGCAGTACTTC.

In its sample, this clone was seen a few times. The chain uses TRBV18 and TRBJ1-2; D remains unclear. Germline V gene lookup returns CDR1 KGHSH and CDR2 LQKENI. The CDR3 covers 14 residues. Deletions cut 2 bases from V and 0 bases from J, with 7 bases between. CDR3 protein: CASSPAVSNYGYTF. CDR3 bases: TGTGCCAGCTCACCAGCGGTCTCTAACTATGGCTACACCTTC.